This T cell receptor (beta chain) was documented in a study of early stage breast cancer tumors. V was trimmed by 5 bases and J by 12 bases, leaving 11 bases between them. The CDR3 is 11 amino acids. CDR1 is SGHVS and CDR2 is FNYEAQ in the germline V gene. Generated by immunoSEQ multiplex PCR, the TCRdb table keeps only in-frame clones and is missing some. Among 6,500 to 8,000 clones, around 66% were seen once, and the ten largest hold around an eighth. The chain links TRBV7-6 to TRBJ2-1; D is tentatively TRBD1 or TRBD2 (6 bases each). The material sequenced was normal breast tissue next to the tumor. This clonotype was sampled from a person aged 45 to 59 with breast cancer. DNA of the CDR3: TGTGCCAGCAGCCTCGGGGGCGTGCAGTTCTTC. It yields the protein CASSLGGVQFF. Supplemented by reference TRBV7-6 and TRBJ2-1, the full variable domain reads GAGVSQSPRYKVTKRGQDVALRCDPISGHVSLYWYRQALGQGPEFLTYFNYEAQQDKSGLPNDRFSAERPEGSISTLTIQRTEQRDSAMYRCASSLGGVQFFGPGTRLTVL.